This TCR beta chain comes out of a study of T-cell memory formation after mild COVID-19 (dated by TCRdb to about 2021). About the study as a whole: TCR sequence clusters from the two donors were largely donor specific. Two young, previously healthy adult volunteers made up the cohort, one male and one female. In a couple of donors, T-cell clones that expanded and contracted after mild COVID-19 were tracked by sequencing TCRalpha and TCRbeta repertoires over time. Beyond this particular receptor, the publication reports: Some responding clones were detected in pre-infection memory, which suggested that pre-existing cross-reactive memory T cells had joined the SARS-CoV-2 response. The study included only a couple of mild cases, and larger cohorts that include severe cases with pre-infection samples were judged to be necessary. Contracting CD4+ clones turned up mainly in the CM and EM memory subsets, whereas EMRA was where CD8+ clones were enriched. Clones contracting from day 15 to 85 had balanced CD4/CD8 phenotypes, while a second wave expanding from day 15 to 37 was biased towards CD4+. Whether the second-wave clones peaking on day 37 were SARS-CoV-2 specific was not confirmed.

Ficoll-Paque density gradient centrifugation was the method used to isolate PBMCs. Sequenced using an Illumina NovaSeq 6000. cDNA libraries for TCRalpha and TCRbeta were prepared by 5'RACE using constant-segment primers, with sample barcodes and unique molecular identifiers added. RNA was extracted from every sample with Trizol reagent. Libraries were amplified in two PCR steps, with a second sample barcode and Illumina TruSeq adapters added in the second step. Libraries were sequenced on an Illumina NovaSeq with 2 x 150 bp paired-end reads. Regarding the original processing steps: Reads were demultiplexed and collapsed into UMI-guided consensus sequences with migec v1.2.7. With mixcr v2.1.11, UMI consensuses were aligned to TRA and TRB V and J templates and assembled into clonotypes. A clonotype was counted as expanded or contracted only when both edgeR and NoisET called the clonotype significant, with the noise models trained on biological replicates. For edgeR calls, a false discovery rate-adjusted p below 0.01 and a log2 fold-change threshold of 1 were applied. As an exploratory analysis of dynamics, PCA with hierarchical clustering was applied to max-normalized trajectories of the 1000 most abundant clonotypes. The CD4 or CD8 phenotype of responding clones was assigned using the separately sequenced CD4+ and CD8+ repertoires. TCRdb reran the public reads through fastp at Q25 and MiXCR, keeping productive beta chains. Rows are unified per CDR3 protein, each entry keeping the most common DNA and genes. The V and J calls follow TCRdb's processing rather than the paper's. For this sample there are about 170,000 distinct CDR3 sequences; roughly 13% appear just once. The ten largest clones represent roughly 3.3% of the sample.

Clipping removes 2 bases from V and 10 bases from J, with 11 as the unmatched junction base count. The CDR3 runs 15 residues from the cysteine to the phenylalanine. The only DNA kept is the CDR3, 45 bases in frame from the first base. According to the germline V gene, CDR1 reads SGHRS and CDR2 reads YFSETQ. The sample holds a few counts of this clonotype. There is no known antigen for this receptor. Base qualities are not provided; no much larger clone lies one nucleotide away. The chain is made from TRBV5-1 and TRBJ2-4; TRBD2 lines up with 8 middle nucleotides. The sequence derives from a young man who had mild COVID-19 (a few samples of this study predate the infection). The sample titles of this study are shuffled in the database, so cell type and time point are left out; the donor was told from shared clones. The sample comprised PBMCs or a T cell subset sorted from them (not recorded which). This receptor has the CDR3 CASSLAAGTSGIQYF. The DNA sequence is TGCGCCAGCAGCTTAGCGGCAGGAACTAGCGGTATTCAGTACTTC.